This T cell receptor beta chain was profiled in a study of CD8+ T cells in alopecia areata. Findings and limits, study-wide: Persistence in scalp and blood during tofacitinib was observed for many expanded lesional clones.

The CDR3 contains 15 residues. The V segment lost 4 bases and the J segment 5 bases; nucleotides outside the gene matches: 8. Germline V gene sequence: CDR1 SGHNT, CDR2 YYREEE (reference sequence). RNA extraction and reverse transcription yielded cDNA as sequencing template. Clones were read by immunoSEQ multiplex PCR, and TCRdb kept only the in-frame ones, dropping some. The sample has 3,000 to 4,500 clones; less than 75% are singletons. Treatment specified: oral pan-JAK inhibitor, 5-10 mg twice daily. Samples from alopecia areata patients were lesional scalp punch biopsies and peripheral blood. With regard to this clone: Its antigen is as yet unknown.

Sequenced material: skin, taken at week 24, from a patient treated with tofacitinib. The gene calls are TRBV5-4 and TRBJ2-1, with 8 bases identical to TRBD2. The sequence derives from a human donor with alopecia areata. The CDR3 spells CASSPRGGGHNEQFF. The CDR3 bases are TGTGCCAGCAGCCCTCGGGGGGGCGGCCACAATGAGCAGTTCTTC.